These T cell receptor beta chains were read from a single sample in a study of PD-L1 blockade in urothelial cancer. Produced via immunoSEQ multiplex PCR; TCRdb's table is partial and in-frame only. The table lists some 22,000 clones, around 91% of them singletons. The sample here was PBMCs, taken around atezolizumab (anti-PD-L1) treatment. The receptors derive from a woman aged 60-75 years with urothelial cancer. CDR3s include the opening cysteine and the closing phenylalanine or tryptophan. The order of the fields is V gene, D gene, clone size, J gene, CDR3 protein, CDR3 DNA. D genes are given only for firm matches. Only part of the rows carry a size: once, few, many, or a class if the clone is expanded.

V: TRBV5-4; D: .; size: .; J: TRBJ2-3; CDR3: CASSPGLTSTDTQYF; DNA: TGTGCCAGCAGCCCGGGATTGACAAGCACAGATACGCAGTATTTT
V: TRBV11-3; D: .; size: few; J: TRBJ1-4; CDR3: CASGPGRREKLFF; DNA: TGTGCCAGCGGGCCGGGAAGGAGGGAAAAACTGTTTTTT
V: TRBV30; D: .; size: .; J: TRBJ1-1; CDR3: CAWSQGANTEAFF; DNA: TGTGCCTGGAGTCAAGGGGCCAACACTGAAGCTTTCTTT
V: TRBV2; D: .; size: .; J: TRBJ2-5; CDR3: CASTQRGSEETQYF; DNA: TGTGCCAGCACCCAAAGGGGCAGCGAAGAGACCCAGTACTTC
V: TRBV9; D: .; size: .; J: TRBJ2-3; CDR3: CASSVEANTDTQYF; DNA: TGTGCCAGCAGCGTAGAAGCGAACACAGATACGCAGTATTTT
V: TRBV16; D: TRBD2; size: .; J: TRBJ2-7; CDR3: CASSPSGWDWTSGRENSYEQYF; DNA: TGTGCCAGCAGCCCTTCAGGGTGGGATTGGACTAGCGGGAGAGAGAACTCATACGAGCAGTACTTC
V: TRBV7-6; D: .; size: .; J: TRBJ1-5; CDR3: CASSSNSNQPQHF; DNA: TGTGCCAGCAGCTCTAATAGCAATCAGCCCCAGCATTTT
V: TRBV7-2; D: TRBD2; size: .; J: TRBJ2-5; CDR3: CASSPGLAGRETQYF; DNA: TGTGCCAGCAGCCCTGGACTAGCGGGAAGGGAGACCCAGTACTTC
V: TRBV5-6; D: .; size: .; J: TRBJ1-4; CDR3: CASSLGRDATNEKLFF; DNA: TGTGCCAGCAGCCTAGGACGGGATGCAACTAATGAAAAACTGTTTTTT
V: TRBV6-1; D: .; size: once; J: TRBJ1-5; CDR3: CASSQEQARQPQHF; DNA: TGTGCCAGCAGTCAAGAGCAGGCTCGTCAGCCCCAGCATTTT
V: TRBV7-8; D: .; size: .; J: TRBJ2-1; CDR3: CASSKDLNSYNEQFF; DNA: TGTGCCAGCAGCAAGGACTTAAACTCCTACAATGAGCAGTTCTTC
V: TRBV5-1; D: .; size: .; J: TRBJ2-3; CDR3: CASSPLGRPDTQYF; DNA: TGCGCCAGCAGCCCCTTGGGGCGGCCAGATACGCAGTATTTT
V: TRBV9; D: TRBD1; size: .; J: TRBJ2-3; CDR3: CASSVGRGNTDTQYF; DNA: TGTGCCAGCAGCGTAGGCAGGGGGAACACAGATACGCAGTATTTT
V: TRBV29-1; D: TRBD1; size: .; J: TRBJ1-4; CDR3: CSVLTGQGLFF; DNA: TGCAGCGTACTGACGGGACAGGGGCTGTTTTTT
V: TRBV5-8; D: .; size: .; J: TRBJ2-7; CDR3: CASSLGLDDEQYF; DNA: TGTGCCAGCAGCTTGGGACTAGATGACGAGCAGTACTTC
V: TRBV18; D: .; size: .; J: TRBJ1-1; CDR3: CASSLLGANTEAFF; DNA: TGTGCCAGCTCACTTTTAGGGGCGAACACTGAAGCTTTCTTT
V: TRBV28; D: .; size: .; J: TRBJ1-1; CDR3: CASSSAGAVHTEAFF; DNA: TGTGCCAGCAGCTCTGCAGGGGCAGTCCACACTGAAGCTTTCTTT
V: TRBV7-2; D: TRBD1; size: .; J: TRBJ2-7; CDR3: CASSLGTGTGYEQYF; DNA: TGTGCCAGCAGCCTAGGGACAGGGACTGGCTACGAGCAGTACTTC
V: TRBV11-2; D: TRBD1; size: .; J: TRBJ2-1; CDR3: CASSHRGLGVYEQFF; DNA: TGTGCCAGCAGCCACAGGGGGCTCGGGGTTTATGAGCAGTTCTTC
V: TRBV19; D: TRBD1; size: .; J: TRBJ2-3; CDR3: CASTRILGQGTDTQYF; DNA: TGTGCCAGTACCCGGATACTGGGACAGGGGACAGATACGCAGTATTTT
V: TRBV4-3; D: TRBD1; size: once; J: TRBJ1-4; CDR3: CASSQGPQGAREKLFF; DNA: TGCGCCAGCAGCCAAGGACCCCAGGGGGCGAGAGAAAAACTGTTTTTT
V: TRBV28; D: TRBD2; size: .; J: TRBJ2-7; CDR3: CASSYGLAGGYEQYF; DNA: TGTGCCAGCAGTTACGGACTAGCGGGAGGGTACGAGCAGTACTTC
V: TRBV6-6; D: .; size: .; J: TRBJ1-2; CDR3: CASSPQGGRNGYTF; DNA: TGTGCCAGCAGCCCCCAGGGAGGGCGGAATGGCTACACCTTC
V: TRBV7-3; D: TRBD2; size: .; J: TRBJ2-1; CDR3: CASSFQAPTRLLAGGNEQFF; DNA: TGTGCCAGCAGCTTCCAGGCCCCTACCCGGTTACTAGCGGGAGGGAATGAGCAGTTCTTC
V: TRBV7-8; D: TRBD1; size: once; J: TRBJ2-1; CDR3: CASSPDRGAYNEQFF; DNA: TGTGCCAGCAGCCCGGACAGGGGAGCCTACAATGAGCAGTTCTTC
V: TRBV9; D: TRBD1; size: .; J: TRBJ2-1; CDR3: CASSRSVGTGSYNEQFF; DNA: TGTGCCAGCAGCCGGTCAGTTGGGACAGGGTCCTACAATGAGCAGTTCTTC
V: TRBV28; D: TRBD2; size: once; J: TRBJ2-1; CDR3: CASKEVAGARSRRGEQFF; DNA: TGTGCCAGCAAGGAAGTAGCGGGAGCCCGGTCAAGGCGAGGTGAGCAGTTCTTC
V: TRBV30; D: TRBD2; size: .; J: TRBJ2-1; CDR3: CAWTGAGGYHNEQFF; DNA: TGTGCCTGGACGGGCGCGGGAGGTTATCACAATGAGCAGTTCTTC
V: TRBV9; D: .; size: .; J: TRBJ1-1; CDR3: CASSALTGRGRAFF; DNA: TGTGCCAGCAGCGCCCTGACCGGACGGGGTAGGGCTTTCTTT
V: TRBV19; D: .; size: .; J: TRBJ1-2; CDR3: CASSIPLRGWDGYTF; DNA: TGTGCCAGTAGTATTCCTTTGCGGGGATGGGATGGCTACACCTTC
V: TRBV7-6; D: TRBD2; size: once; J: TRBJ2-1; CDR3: CASSAGLAGGYNEQFF; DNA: TGTGCCAGCAGCGCGGGACTAGCGGGAGGCTACAATGAGCAGTTCTTC
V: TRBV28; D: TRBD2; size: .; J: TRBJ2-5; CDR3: CASNPSGRGETQYF; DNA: TGTGCCAGCAACCCCAGCGGGAGGGGAGAGACCCAGTACTTC
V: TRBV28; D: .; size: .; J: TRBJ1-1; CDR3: CASSLTGLMNTEAFF; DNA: TGTGCCAGCAGTTTAACGGGACTCATGAACACTGAAGCTTTCTTT
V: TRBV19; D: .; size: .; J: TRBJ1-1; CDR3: CASSINGNTEAFF; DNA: TGTGCCAGTAGTATTAACGGGAACACTGAAGCTTTCTTT
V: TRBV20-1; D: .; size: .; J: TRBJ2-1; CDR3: CSAQSDRKQFF; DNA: TGCAGTGCCCAGTCGGACAGAAAGCAGTTCTTC
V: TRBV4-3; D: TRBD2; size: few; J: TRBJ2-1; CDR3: CASSQGRSGLADNEQFF; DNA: TGCGCCAGCAGCCAGGGGAGATCGGGACTAGCAGACAATGAGCAGTTCTTC
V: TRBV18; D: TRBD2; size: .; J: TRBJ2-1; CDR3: CASSPPRLAGGPRPQFF; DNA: TGTGCCAGCTCACCACCCCGACTAGCGGGAGGGCCTAGGCCTCAGTTCTTC